This T cell receptor (beta chain) was sequenced in a study of blood T cell repertoires in COVID-19. The CDR3 sequence is 14 residues long. Germline V gene sequence: CDR1 KGHSH, CDR2 LQKENI. V lost 6 bases, J lost 8 bases, and 19 bases lay in between. Here immunoSEQ multiplex PCR was the method, and the copy in TCRdb shows in-frame clones only, minus some. The sample includes roughly 180,000 clones, around 85% seen only once; the top ten take about 6.9%. The sequencing input was peripheral blood. This sequence originates from a man of 80 years or more with COVID-19, enrolled during active disease. The chain joins TRBV18 to TRBJ1-2; D is ambiguous. CDR3 coding DNA: TGTGCCAGCTCCCCGGACTTCAACTTGGGGGGCTACACCTTC. Protein: CASSPDFNLGGYTF.